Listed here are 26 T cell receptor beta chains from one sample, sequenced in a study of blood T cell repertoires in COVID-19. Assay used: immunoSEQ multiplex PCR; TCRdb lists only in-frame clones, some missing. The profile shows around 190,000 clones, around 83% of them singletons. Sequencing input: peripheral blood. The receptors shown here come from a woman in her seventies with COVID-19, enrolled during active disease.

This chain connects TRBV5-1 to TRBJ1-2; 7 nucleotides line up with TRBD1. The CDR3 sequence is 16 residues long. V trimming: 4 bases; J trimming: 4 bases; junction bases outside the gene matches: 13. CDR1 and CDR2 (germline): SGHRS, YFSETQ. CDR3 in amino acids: CASSQEATGFGYGYTF. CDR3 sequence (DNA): TGCGCCAGCAGCCAAGAAGCGACAGGGTTCGGCTATGGCTACACCTTC.

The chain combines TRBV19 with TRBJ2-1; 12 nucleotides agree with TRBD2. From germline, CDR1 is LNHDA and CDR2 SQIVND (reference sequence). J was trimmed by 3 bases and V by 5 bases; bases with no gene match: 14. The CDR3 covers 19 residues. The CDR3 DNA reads TGTGCCAGTAGTCGGCAGGGGGGAGGACTAGCGGGACTCTACAATGAGCAGTTCTTC. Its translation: CASSRQGGGLAGLYNEQFF.

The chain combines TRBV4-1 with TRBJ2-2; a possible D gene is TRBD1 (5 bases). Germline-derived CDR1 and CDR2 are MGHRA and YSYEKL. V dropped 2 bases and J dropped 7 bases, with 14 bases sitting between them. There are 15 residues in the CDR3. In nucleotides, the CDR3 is TGCGCCAGCAGCCAACAGGAAGGGGTTAGCGGGGAGCTGTTTTTT. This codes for CASSQQEGVSGELFF.

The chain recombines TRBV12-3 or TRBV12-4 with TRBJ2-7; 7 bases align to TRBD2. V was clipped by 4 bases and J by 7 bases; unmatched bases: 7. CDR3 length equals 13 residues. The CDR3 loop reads CASSWGGVVEQYF. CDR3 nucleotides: TGTGCCAGCAGTTGGGGGGGAGTAGTGGAGCAGTACTTC.

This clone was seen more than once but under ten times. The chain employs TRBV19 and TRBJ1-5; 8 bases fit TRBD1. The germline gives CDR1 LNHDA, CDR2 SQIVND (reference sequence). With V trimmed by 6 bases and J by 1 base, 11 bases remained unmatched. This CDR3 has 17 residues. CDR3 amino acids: CASSRRQGIRSNQPQHF. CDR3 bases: TGTGCCAGTAGCCGCCGACAGGGGATACGCAGCAATCAGCCCCAGCATTTT.

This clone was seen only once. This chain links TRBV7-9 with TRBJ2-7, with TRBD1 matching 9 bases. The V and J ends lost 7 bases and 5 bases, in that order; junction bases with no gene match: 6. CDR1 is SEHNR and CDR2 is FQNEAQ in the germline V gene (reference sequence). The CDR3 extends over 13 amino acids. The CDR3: CASIPGQGHEQYF. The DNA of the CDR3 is TGTGCCAGCATCCCGGGACAGGGACACGAGCAGTACTTC.

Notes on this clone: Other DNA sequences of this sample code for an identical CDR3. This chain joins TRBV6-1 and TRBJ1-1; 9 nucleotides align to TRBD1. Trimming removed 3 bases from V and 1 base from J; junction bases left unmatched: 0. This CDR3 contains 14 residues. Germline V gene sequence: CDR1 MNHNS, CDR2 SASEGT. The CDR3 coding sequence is TGTGCCAGCAGTGAGGGACAGGGGAACACTGAAGCTTTCTTT. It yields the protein CASSEGQGNTEAFF.

CDR3 coding DNA: TGTGCCAGCATTCCGGGATCTTCTTATGAGCAGTTCTTC. It encodes CASIPGSSYEQFF. The chain combines TRBV12-3 or TRBV12-4 with TRBJ2-1; maybe TRBD2 (5 bases). V was trimmed by 7 bases and J by 8 bases, leaving 15 bases between them. The CDR3 has 13 amino acids.

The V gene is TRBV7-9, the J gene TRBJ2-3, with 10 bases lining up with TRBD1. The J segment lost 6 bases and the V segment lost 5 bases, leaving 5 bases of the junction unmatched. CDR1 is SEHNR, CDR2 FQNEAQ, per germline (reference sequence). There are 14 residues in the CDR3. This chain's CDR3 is CASSPGTGVDTQYF. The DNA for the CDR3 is TGTGCCAGCAGCCCCGGGACAGGGGTTGATACGCAGTATTTT.

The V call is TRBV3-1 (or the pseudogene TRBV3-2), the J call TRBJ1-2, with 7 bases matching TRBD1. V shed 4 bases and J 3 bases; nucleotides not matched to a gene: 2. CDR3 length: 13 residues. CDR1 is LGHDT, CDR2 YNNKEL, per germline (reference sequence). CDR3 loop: CASSRQGYYGYTF. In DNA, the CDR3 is TGTGCCAGCAGCCGACAGGGATACTATGGCTACACCTTC.

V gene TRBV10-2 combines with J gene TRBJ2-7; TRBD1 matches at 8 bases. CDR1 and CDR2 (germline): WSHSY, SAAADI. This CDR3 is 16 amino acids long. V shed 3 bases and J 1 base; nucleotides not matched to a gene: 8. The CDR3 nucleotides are TGCGCCAGCAGTGACCCGGGAACAGGGGGGTCCTACGAGCAGTACTTC. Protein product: CASSDPGTGGSYEQYF.

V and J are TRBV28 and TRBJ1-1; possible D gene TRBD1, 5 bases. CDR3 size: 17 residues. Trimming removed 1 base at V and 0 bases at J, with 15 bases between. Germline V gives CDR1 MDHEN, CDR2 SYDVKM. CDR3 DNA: TGTGCCAGCAGTTTATTTTCCCGACAGCCCCTGAACACTGAAGCTTTCTTT. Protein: CASSLFSRQPLNTEAFF.

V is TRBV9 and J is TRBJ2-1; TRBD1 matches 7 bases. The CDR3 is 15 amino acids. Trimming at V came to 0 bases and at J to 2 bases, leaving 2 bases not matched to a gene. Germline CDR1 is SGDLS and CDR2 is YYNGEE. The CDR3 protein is CASSVAGQTYNEQFF. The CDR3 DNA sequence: TGTGCCAGCAGCGTAGCGGGACAGACCTACAATGAGCAGTTCTTC.

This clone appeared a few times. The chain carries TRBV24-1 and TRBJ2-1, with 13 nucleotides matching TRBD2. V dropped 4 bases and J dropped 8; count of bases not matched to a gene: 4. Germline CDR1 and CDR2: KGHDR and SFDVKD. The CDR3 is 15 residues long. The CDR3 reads CATSDPGTSGDEQFF. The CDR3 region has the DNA TGTGCCACCAGTGACCCCGGGACTAGCGGGGATGAGCAGTTCTTC.

CDR3 amino acids: CASIYDRRAAEAFF. The CDR3 DNA is TGTGCCAGCATCTACGACAGGCGGGCGGCTGAAGCTTTCTTT. V is TRBV6-6 and J is TRBJ1-1, with D possibly TRBD1 on 6 matching bases. V was trimmed by 7 bases and J by 6 bases, leaving 18 bases between them. Looked up from germline, CDR1 is MNHNY and CDR2 is SVGAGI (reference sequence). The CDR3 totals 14 residues.

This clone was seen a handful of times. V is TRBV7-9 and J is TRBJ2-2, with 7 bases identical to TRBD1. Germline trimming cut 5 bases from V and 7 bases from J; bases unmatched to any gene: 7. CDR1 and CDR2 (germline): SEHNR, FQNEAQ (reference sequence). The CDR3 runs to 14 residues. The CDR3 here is CASSPDRIYGELFF. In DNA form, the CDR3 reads TGTGCCAGCAGCCCGGACAGGATATACGGGGAGCTGTTTTTT. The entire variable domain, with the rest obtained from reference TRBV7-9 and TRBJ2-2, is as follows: DTGVSQNPRHKITKRGQNVTFRCDPISEHNRLYWYRQTLGQGPEFLTYFQNEAQLEKSRLLSDRFSAERPKGSFSTLEIQRTEQGDSAMYLCASSPDRIYGELFFGEGSRLTVL.

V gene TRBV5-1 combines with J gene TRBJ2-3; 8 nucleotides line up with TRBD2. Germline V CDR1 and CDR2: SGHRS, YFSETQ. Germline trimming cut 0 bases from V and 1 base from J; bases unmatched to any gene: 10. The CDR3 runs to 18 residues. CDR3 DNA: TGCGCCAGCAGCTTGGAGCGTGCGGGAGGTACGGGCACAGATACGCAGTATTTT. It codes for CASSLERAGGTGTDTQYF.

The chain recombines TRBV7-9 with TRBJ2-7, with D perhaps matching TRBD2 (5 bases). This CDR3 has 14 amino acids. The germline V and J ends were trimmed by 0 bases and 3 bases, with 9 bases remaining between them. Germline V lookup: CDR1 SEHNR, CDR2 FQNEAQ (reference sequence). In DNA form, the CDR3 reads TGTGCCAGCAGCTTAGCGGGAGTGGTCTACGAGCAGTACTTC. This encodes CASSLAGVVYEQYF.

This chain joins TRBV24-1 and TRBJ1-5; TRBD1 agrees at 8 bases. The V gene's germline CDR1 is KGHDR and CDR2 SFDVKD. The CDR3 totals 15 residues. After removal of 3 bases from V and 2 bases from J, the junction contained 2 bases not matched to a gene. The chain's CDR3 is CATSDGQGGNQPQHF. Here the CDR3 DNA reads TGTGCCACCAGTGATGGACAGGGCGGCAATCAGCCCCAGCATTTT.

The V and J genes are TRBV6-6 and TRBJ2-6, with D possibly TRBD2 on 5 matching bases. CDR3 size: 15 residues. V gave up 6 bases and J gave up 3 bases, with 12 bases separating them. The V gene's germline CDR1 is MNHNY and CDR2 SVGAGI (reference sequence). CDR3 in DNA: TGTGCCAGCAGCTCGAACGCGGGTGGGGCCAACGTCCTGACTTTC. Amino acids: CASSSNAGGANVLTF.

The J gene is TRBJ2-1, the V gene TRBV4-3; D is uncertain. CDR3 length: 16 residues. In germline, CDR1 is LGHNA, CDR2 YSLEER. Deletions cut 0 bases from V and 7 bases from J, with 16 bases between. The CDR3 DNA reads TGCGCCAGCAGCCAAGATCTGCCGACTCCTAATAATGAGCAGTTCTTC. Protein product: CASSQDLPTPNNEQFF.

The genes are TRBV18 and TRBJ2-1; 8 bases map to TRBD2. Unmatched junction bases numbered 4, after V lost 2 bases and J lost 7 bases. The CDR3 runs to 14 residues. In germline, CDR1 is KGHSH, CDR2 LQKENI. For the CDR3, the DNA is TGTGCCAGCTCACCAGGACTAGCCTCGAATGAGCAGTTCTTC. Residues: CASSPGLASNEQFF.

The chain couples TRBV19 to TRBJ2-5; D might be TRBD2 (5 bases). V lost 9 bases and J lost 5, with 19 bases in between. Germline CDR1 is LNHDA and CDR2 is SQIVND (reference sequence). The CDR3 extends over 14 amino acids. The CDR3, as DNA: TGTGCCAGCGAGGACTCCTCCGGACGGGAGACCCAGTACTTC. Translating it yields CASEDSSGRETQYF.

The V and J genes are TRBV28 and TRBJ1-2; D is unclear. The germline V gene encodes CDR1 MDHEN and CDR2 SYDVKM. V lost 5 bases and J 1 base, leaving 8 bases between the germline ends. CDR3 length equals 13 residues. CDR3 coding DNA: TGTGCCAGCAGTCATAATAGTAACTATGGCTACACCTTC. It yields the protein CASSHNSNYGYTF.

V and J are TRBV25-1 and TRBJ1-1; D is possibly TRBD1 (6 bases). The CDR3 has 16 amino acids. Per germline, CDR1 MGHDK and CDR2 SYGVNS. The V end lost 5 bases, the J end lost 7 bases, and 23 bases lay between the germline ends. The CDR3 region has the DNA TGTGCCAGCAGTCCCCTAGGGGGTCCGGGGCAGCTTGAAGCTTTCTTT. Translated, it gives CASSPLGGPGQLEAFF. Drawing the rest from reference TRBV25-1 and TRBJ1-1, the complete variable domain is EADIYQTPRYLVIGTGKKITLECSQTMGHDKMYWYQQDPGMELHLIHYSYGVNSTEKGDLSSESTVSRIRTEHFPLTLESARPSHTSQYLCASSPLGGPGQLEAFFGQGTRLTVV.

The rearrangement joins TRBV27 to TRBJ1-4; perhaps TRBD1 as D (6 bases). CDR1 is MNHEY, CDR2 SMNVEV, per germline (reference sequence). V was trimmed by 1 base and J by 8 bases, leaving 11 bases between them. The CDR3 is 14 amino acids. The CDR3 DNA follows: TGTGCCAGCAGTTTATTCAGGGGAGGGGAAAAACTGTTTTTT. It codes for CASSLFRGGEKLFF.